One sample yielded the 14 T cell receptor beta chains listed below, sequenced in a study of control samples from healthy donors and cancer patients. Sequenced by immunoSEQ multiplex PCR; TCRdb stores in-frame clones only, minus some. The sample carries 35,000 to 45,000 clones, under 95% recorded once. Sequenced material: PBMCs. The receptors were sampled from a woman aged 35 to 49 with head and neck cancer.

The rearrangement joins TRBV28 to TRBJ2-7; D gene unclear. V shed 6 bases and J shed 2 bases, with 11 bases lying between them. CDR1 is MDHEN, CDR2 SYDVKM, per germline. The CDR3 spans 13 residues. The CDR3 sequence is CASSPPGAYEQYF. The CDR3 region has the DNA TGTGCCAGCAGCCCCCCTGGGGCCTACGAGCAGTACTTC.

The chain uses TRBV18 and TRBJ1-6; D call uncertain. The germline V gene encodes CDR1 KGHSH and CDR2 LQKENI. The ends were cut back, 2 bases at V and 5 bases at J, with 4 bases in the middle. The CDR3 spans 13 residues. This chain's CDR3 is CASSPGDNSPLHF. CDR3 nucleotides: TGTGCCAGCTCACCAGGGGATAATTCACCCCTCCACTTT.

The CDR3 sequence: CAISLGHSYEQYF. The CDR3 region has the DNA TGTGCCATCAGTCTGGGCCACTCCTACGAGCAGTACTTC. The chain couples TRBV10-3 to TRBJ2-7; D is undetermined. The V and J ends lost 5 bases and 0 bases respectively, with 8 bases between them. This CDR3 contains 13 residues. CDR1 and CDR2 (germline): ENHRY, SYGVKD.

J is TRBJ2-5 and V is TRBV5-1; D may be TRBD1 or TRBD2 (6 bases each). Germline V gene lookup returns CDR1 SGHRS and CDR2 YFSETQ. Trimming stripped 2 bases from V and 1 base from J, with 12 bases between. The CDR3 runs 15 residues. CDR3 DNA: TGCGCCAGCAGCTTTTTGGGGGGCGCCCAAGAGACCCAGTACTTC. Residues: CASSFLGGAQETQYF.

CDR3 protein: CASSFYGGASNQPQHF. In DNA form, the CDR3 reads TGTGCCAGCAGCTTTTATGGGGGAGCGAGCAATCAGCCCCAGCATTTT. The chain recombines TRBV5-4 with TRBJ1-5; the D gene is possibly TRBD1 (5 bases). Trimming removed 2 bases from V and 1 base from J, with 13 bases in between. There are 16 residues in the CDR3. Per the germline V gene, CDR1 is SGHNT and CDR2 is YYREEE (reference sequence).

The V gene is TRBV27, the J gene TRBJ1-6; TRBD1 might be the D (6 bases). The CDR3 totals 13 residues. Trimming removed 2 bases at V and 10 bases at J, with 9 bases between. Looked up from germline, CDR1 is MNHEY and CDR2 is SMNVEV (reference sequence). DNA for the CDR3: TGTGCCAGCAGTTTAACAGGGCAGTCACCCCTCCACTTT. Encoded protein: CASSLTGQSPLHF.

The gene calls are TRBV7-9 and TRBJ1-4; 8 nucleotides match TRBD1. The CDR3 is 17 residues long. The germline gives CDR1 SEHNR, CDR2 FQNEAQ (reference sequence). The J segment lost 6 bases and the V segment lost 3 bases, leaving 12 bases of the junction unmatched. The CDR3 here is CASSFEQGEGFYEKLFF. The CDR3, as DNA: TGTGCCAGCAGCTTCGAACAGGGGGAAGGTTTTTATGAAAAACTGTTTTTT.

This clone was recorded once. The genes are TRBV4-2 and TRBJ2-7, with a possible D match to TRBD1 (6 bases). This CDR3 spans 15 amino acids. Germline CDR1 is LGHNA and CDR2 is YNFKEQ. V lost 1 base to trimming and J lost 3 bases, with 13 bases between them. The CDR3 sequence: CASSQVGTPGYEQYF. DNA for the CDR3: TGTGCCAGCAGCCAAGTAGGGACACCCGGCTACGAGCAGTACTTC.

The rearrangement joins TRBV12-5 to TRBJ2-1; no definite D call. Trimming cost V 5 bases and J 5 bases, with 25 bases left between them. Germline assignment: CDR1 LGHNT and CDR2 FRNRAP. This CDR3 is 18 amino acids long. This chain's CDR3 is CASGTPDPTVGVNNEQFF. The CDR3 DNA reads TGTGCTAGTGGTACCCCGGATCCCACGGTAGGCGTCAACAATGAGCAGTTCTTC. Using reference TRBV12-5 and TRBJ2-1 for the parts outside the CDR3, the full variable domain is DARVTQTPRHKVTEMGQEVTMRCQPILGHNTVFWYRQTMMQGLELLAYFRNRAPLDDSGMPKDRFSAEMPDATLATLKIQPSEPRDSAVYFCASGTPDPTVGVNNEQFFGPGTRLTVL.

The J gene is TRBJ1-4, the V gene TRBV19; 8 nucleotides align to TRBD1. Germline V lookup: CDR1 LNHDA, CDR2 SQIVND (reference sequence). CDR3 length equals 15 residues. V lost 4 bases and J lost 0; bases outside the gene matches: 1. Here the CDR3 DNA reads TGTGCCAGTAGTAACAGGGGGGCAACTAATGAAAAACTGTTTTTT. Its protein product is CASSNRGATNEKLFF.

The chain joins TRBV2 to TRBJ2-6; 7 positions match TRBD1. The CDR3 extends over 16 amino acids. The germline gives CDR1 SNHLY, CDR2 FYNNEI. Trimming cost V 9 bases and J 0 bases; bases outside gene matches: 8. This CDR3 is CARLGQESSGANVLTF. The CDR3 bases are TGTGCCAGATTAGGACAGGAGAGCTCTGGGGCCAACGTCCTGACTTTC.

The V and J genes are TRBV27 and TRBJ2-7; 8 nucleotides match TRBD1. J was trimmed by 3 bases and V by 6 bases; bases with no gene match: 7. The CDR3 extends over 14 amino acids. CDR1 is MNHEY, CDR2 SMNVEV, per germline (reference sequence). CDR3 sequence: CASSRGQALYEQYF. The CDR3 DNA sequence: TGTGCCAGCAGCCGGGGACAGGCCCTCTACGAGCAGTACTTC.

This chain joins TRBV6-5 and TRBJ2-7, with 9 bases fitting TRBD2. This CDR3 region has 13 residues. Trimming at V came to 11 bases and at J to 12 bases, leaving 17 bases not matched to a gene. CDR1 and CDR2 (germline): MNHEY, SVGAGI. The CDR3 protein is CAHYLRDSGSAYF. The CDR3 DNA is TGTGCCCACTACCTTCGAGATAGCGGGAGTGCGTACTTC.

The rearrangement links TRBV5-1 to TRBJ1-2; maybe TRBD1 (6 bases). The CDR3 is made up of 17 amino acids. The germline V gene has CDR1 SGHRS and CDR2 YFSETQ. V lost 2 bases and J 5 bases, leaving 22 bases between the germline ends. The CDR3: CASSLTYSQGNRYGYTF. CDR3 nucleotides: TGCGCCAGCAGCTTAACTTACTCCCAGGGGAATCGGTATGGCTACACCTTC.